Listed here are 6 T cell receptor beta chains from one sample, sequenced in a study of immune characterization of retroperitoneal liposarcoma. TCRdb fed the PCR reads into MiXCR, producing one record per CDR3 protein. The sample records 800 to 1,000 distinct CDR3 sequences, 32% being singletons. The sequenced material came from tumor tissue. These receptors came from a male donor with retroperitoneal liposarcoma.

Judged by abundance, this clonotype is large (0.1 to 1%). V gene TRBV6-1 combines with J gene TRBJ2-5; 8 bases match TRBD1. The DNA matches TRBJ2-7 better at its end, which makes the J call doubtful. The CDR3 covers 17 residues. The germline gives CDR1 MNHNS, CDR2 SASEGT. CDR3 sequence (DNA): TGTGCCAGCAGTGAAGAAGGCCATAGACAGGGGATGGACGAGCAGTACTTC. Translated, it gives CASSEEGHRQGMDEQYF.

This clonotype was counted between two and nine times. The CDR3 region is CASSRTVAGSTTTEQFF. The CDR3, as DNA: TGCGCCAGCAGCCGAACCGTAGCGGGCTCGACCACTACTGAGCAGTTCTTC. This chain connects TRBV4-1 to TRBJ2-1, with TRBD2 matching over 7 bases. The CDR3 has 17 amino acids. The V gene's germline CDR1 is MGHRA and CDR2 YSYEKL. Trimming cost V 4 bases and J 9 bases; bases outside gene matches: 18.

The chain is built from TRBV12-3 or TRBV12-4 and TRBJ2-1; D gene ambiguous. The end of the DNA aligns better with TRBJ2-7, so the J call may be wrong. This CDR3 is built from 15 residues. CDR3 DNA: TGTGCCAGCAGCTCTGAGTTTGGTTCGTCCTACGAGCAGTACTTC. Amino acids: CASSSEFGSSYEQYF.

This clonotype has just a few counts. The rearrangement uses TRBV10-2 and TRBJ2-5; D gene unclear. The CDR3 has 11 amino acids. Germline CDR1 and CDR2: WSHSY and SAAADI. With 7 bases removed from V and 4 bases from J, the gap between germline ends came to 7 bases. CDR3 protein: CASTGGETQYF. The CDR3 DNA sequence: TGCGCCAGCACCGGCGGAGAGACCCAGTACTTC.

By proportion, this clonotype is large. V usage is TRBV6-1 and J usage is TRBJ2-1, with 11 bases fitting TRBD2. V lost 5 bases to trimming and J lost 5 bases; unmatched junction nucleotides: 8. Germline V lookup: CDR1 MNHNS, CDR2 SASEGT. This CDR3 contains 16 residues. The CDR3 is CASSRLGTSGHNEQFF. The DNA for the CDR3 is TGTGCCAGCAGTCGCCTCGGGACTAGCGGCCACAATGAGCAGTTCTTC.

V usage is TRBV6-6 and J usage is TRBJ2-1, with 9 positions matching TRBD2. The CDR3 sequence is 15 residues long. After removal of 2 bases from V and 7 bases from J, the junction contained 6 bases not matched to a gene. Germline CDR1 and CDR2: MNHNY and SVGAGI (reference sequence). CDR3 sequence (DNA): TGTGCCAGCAGTTACGGGAGCGGGAGGCGAAATGAGCAGTTCTTC. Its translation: CASSYGSGRRNEQFF.